Sequencing of this TCR beta chain was carried out in a study of graft-versus-host responses after intestinal transplantation. Notes on the study in general: Early HvG declines after transplant were associated with peak circulating GvH clone levels. Recipient marrow harbored GvH clones, some of which surfaced first in ileum or blood.

For this clone: Its target is unknown.

This CDR3 contains 16 residues. Germline V CDR1 and CDR2: GTSNPN, SVGIG (reference sequence). V dropped 4 bases and J dropped 1 base, with 20 bases sitting between them. The data were produced by immunoSEQ multiplex PCR, yet TCRdb's version contains in-frame clones alone and is incomplete. This table has about 59,000 clones, approximately 94% appearing once. This chain joins TRBV30 and TRBJ2-7, with D possibly TRBD1 on 5 matching bases. The sequencing here drew on unstimulated CD4+ T cells sorted from spleen or lymph node cells, taken before transplant. The TCR was taken from a human donor who was the organ donor for an intestinal transplant. CDR3 amino acids: CAWTQGASKPSYEQYF. CDR3 DNA sequence: TGTGCCTGGACCCAAGGGGCCTCCAAGCCTTCCTACGAGCAGTACTTC.